This note documents a single TCR beta chain sequence. The antigen remains unidentified. The sample's time point: week 47, end of study. The vaccine gave 300 ug of a 20-mer mutant IDH1 peptide subcutaneously per dose. The sample belongs to a study of a mutant IDH1 vaccine in newly diagnosed glioma. Overall study: Vaccination began 4-6 weeks post radiotherapy alone, or with temozolomide cycles. Week 35 was safety follow-up visit V12; week 47 was end-of-study visit V13. Treated patients comprised approximately 62% males and around 40% females, mean age roughly 44 years.

Assay used: immunoSEQ multiplex PCR; TCRdb lists only in-frame clones, some missing. The sample carries roughly 86,000 clones, roughly four fifths recorded once. There are 17 residues in the CDR3. V lost 3 bases and J lost 2; bases outside the gene matches: 9. The germline gives CDR1 MDHEN, CDR2 SYDVKM. The J gene is TRBJ2-2, the V gene TRBV28; 7 bases map to TRBD1. Sequenced material: PBMCs, taken from a glioma patient whose treatment included an IDH1 peptide vaccine. The TCR comes from a man aged 35-49 years with glioma. CDR3 residues: CASSLSGTVINTGELFF. The CDR3, as DNA: TGTGCCAGCAGTTTGTCCGGGACAGTGATTAACACCGGGGAGCTGTTTTTT.